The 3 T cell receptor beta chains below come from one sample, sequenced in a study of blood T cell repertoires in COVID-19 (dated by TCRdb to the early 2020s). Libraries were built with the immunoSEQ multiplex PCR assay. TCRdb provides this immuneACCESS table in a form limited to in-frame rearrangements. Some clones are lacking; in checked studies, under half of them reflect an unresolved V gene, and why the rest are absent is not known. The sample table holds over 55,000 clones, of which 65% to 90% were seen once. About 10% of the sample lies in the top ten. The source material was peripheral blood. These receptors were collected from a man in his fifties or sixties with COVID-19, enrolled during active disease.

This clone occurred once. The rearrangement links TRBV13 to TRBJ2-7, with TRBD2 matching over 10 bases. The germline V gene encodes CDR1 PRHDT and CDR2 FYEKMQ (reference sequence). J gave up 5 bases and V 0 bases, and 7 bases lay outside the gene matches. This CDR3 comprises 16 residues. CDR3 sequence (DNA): TGTGCCAGCAGCTTAGGAGGAGCGGGAGGGGGACACGAGCAGTACTTC. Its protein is CASSLGGAGGGHEQYF. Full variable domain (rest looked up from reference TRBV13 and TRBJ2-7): AAGVIQSPRHLIKEKRETATLKCYPIPRHDTVYWYQQGPGQDPQFLISFYEKMQSDKGSIPDRFSAQQFSDYHSELNMSSLELGDSALYFCASSLGGAGGGHEQYFGPGTRLTVT.

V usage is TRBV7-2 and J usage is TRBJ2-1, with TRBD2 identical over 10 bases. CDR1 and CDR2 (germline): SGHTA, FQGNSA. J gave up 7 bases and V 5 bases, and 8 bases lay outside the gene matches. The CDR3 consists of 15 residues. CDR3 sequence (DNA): TGTGCCAGCAGCCCTCTAGCGGGAGCGGGGAATGAGCAGTTCTTC. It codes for CASSPLAGAGNEQFF.

CDR3 coding DNA: TGTGCCAGCAGCCAACTCGGACTAGCGGGAATCGATGAGCAGTTCTTC. Protein: CASSQLGLAGIDEQFF. The chain links TRBV3-1 (or the pseudogene TRBV3-2) to TRBJ2-1; 12 nucleotides match TRBD2. Losses at the gene ends were 2 bases for V and 8 bases for J; bases not matched to a gene: 7. The CDR3 length is 16 residues. Germline V gene lookup returns CDR1 LGHDT and CDR2 YNNKEL (reference sequence).